A selection of T cell receptor beta chains follows, all from one sample in a study of blood T cell repertoires in COVID-19. Profiled with immunoSEQ multiplex PCR; TCRdb holds only in-frame clones, not every one. The sample gives 25,000 or so clones, 90% to 95% of which show up once; roughly 4% is in the top ten. Sequencing input: peripheral blood. Receptors were obtained from a woman aged 45 to 65 with active COVID-19. CDR3s leave out the opening cysteine and the closing phenylalanine or tryptophan. Fields, in order: V gene, CDR3 protein.

>TRBV29-1
SVDTGVGQY
>TRBV11-2
ASSWDRMNTEAF
>TRBV3-1/TRBV3-2
ASSRQGEYEQY
>TRBV2
ASPTSGGGDTQY
>TRBV18
ASSTTSGVDQTQY
>TRBV7-3
ASSLTGHLNEQF
>TRBV28
ASSLPPGDEQY
>TRBV29-1
SARGGGNTGELF
>TRBV7-2
ASNPSGGTGLYGYT
>TRBV7-9
ASSLTAGRYNEQF
>TRBV2
ASSAGGQPQH
>TRBV7-9
ASSSSGSRIGELF
>TRBV14
ASSLPRTGPRNEQF
>TRBV6-5
ASRAQGNQVYGYT
>TRBV4-2
ASSHVTGTGVAGELF
>TRBV5-6
ASSLRGGRRNTEAF
>TRBV3-1/TRBV3-2
ASSPTGSGNTIY
>TRBV2
ASSGRFRGQYYNEQF
>TRBV5-1
ASSPIGGYQETQY
>TRBV5-1
ASSLGHLSSYEQY
>TRBV5-1
ASSPGGAVGGNTEAF
>TRBV6-5
ASSTMGTVNTEAF
>TRBV2
ASRAAIRETQY
>TRBV3-1/TRBV3-2
ASRGRETQY
>TRBV6-6
ASSYEAGGSSYEQY
>TRBV28
ASTSVPTGVRGYT
>TRBV6-5
ASSWTAYNSPLH
>TRBV6-1
ASSEAHGGNEQF
>TRBV14
ASSQYQGDGYT